Listed here are 26 T cell receptor beta chains from one sample, sequenced in a study of OX40 agonist ivuxolimab in advanced cancers. This table comes from immunoSEQ multiplex PCR, and its TCRdb copy is limited to in-frame clones, with some not included. The repertoire holds tens of thousands of clones, with roughly 88% as singletons. The source material was CD4+ or CD8+ T cells sorted from blood, sampled in a trial of the OX40 agonist ivuxolimab. The receptors stem from an adult with an advanced solid tumor such as melanoma, head and neck, liver or kidney cancer.

This chain uses TRBV30 with TRBJ2-1, with D unresolved. V was pared by 3 bases and J by 5 bases, with 11 bases between. The CDR3 consists of 13 residues. Germline V lookup: CDR1 GTSNPN, CDR2 SVGIG (reference sequence). The CDR3 sequence is CAWRLLGDNEQFF. CDR3 nucleotides: TGTGCCTGGAGACTCCTTGGGGACAATGAGCAGTTCTTC.

This chain links TRBV7-9 with TRBJ1-5, with D hard to call. The CDR3 loop spans 13 amino acids. Germline loops: CDR1 SEHNR, CDR2 FQNEAQ (reference sequence). V lost 1 base, J lost 0 bases, and 1 base lay in between. CDR3 bases: TGTGCCAGCAGCTTAGATAGCAATCAGCCCCAGCATTTT. This translates into CASSLDSNQPQHF.

The rearrangement links TRBV5-1 to TRBJ2-1; 9 bases fit TRBD2. V was clipped by 2 bases and J by 0 bases; unmatched bases: 9. The CDR3 has 18 amino acids. Germline assignment: CDR1 SGHRS and CDR2 YFSETQ. The CDR3 region is CASSLRSGRVDSYNEQFF. As DNA, the CDR3 is TGCGCCAGCAGCTTACGTAGCGGGAGAGTCGACTCCTACAATGAGCAGTTCTTC.

The gene calls are TRBV2 and TRBJ2-1, with D perhaps TRBD2 (7 bases). V dropped 3 bases and J dropped 6 bases, with 18 bases sitting between them. CDR1 and CDR2 (germline): SNHLY, FYNNEI. The CDR3 is 16 residues long. The DNA of the CDR3 is TGTGCCAGCAGTGATCCTAGGGGGGGCGTAGGCAATGAGCAGTTCTTC. Translation: CASSDPRGGVGNEQFF.

This chain links TRBV12-5 with TRBJ1-1, with 7 bases lining up with TRBD1. V was clipped by 1 base and J by 4 bases; unmatched bases: 3. This CDR3 has 14 amino acids. Germline V gene data show CDR1 as LGHNT and CDR2 as FRNRAP. CDR3 sequence reads: CASGLEGAGTEAFF. The CDR3 coding sequence is TGTGCTAGTGGTTTGGAGGGGGCTGGCACTGAAGCTTTCTTT.

The V gene is TRBV7-9, the J gene TRBJ2-2; D remains ambiguous. This CDR3 has 15 residues. In germline, CDR1 is SEHNR, CDR2 FQNEAQ (reference sequence). The V end lost 3 bases, the J end lost 0 bases, and 8 bases lay between the germline ends. CDR3 nucleotide sequence: TGTGCCAGCAGCTTCCGGGTGTCGAACACCGGGGAGCTGTTTTTT. Amino acid sequence: CASSFRVSNTGELFF.

V usage is TRBV28 and J usage is TRBJ2-7; maybe TRBD1 (5 bases). CDR3 length: 16 residues. V was shortened by 5 bases and J by 0 bases, with 17 bases between the two germline ends. Germline V gives CDR1 MDHEN, CDR2 SYDVKM. CDR3 bases: TGTGCCAGCAGTGAACAAGGACACCCGAGCTCCTACGAGCAGTACTTC. Translating it yields CASSEQGHPSSYEQYF.

The J gene is TRBJ2-1, the V gene TRBV14; TRBD2 matches at 11 bases. Germline CDR1 and CDR2: SGHDN and FVKESK. V shed 4 bases, J shed 7 bases, and the junction held 12 bases outside the gene matches. The CDR3 is 17 residues long. The CDR3 DNA follows: TGTGCCAGCAGCCCAAGGGTCCGGCTAGCGGGAGGTAATGAGCAGTTCTTC. It yields the protein CASSPRVRLAGGNEQFF.

This chain connects TRBV6-4 to TRBJ2-3; no reliable D call. Germline CDR1 MRHNA, CDR2 SNTAGT. This CDR3 region has 16 residues. V lost 3 bases, J lost 2 bases, and 15 bases lay in between. CDR3 DNA sequence: TGTGCCAGCAGTGAAGACCCGAGCCCGGTCACAGATACGCAGTATTTT. Translation gives CASSEDPSPVTDTQYF.

The chain recombines TRBV6-6 with TRBJ2-1; maybe TRBD2 (6 bases). The V gene lost 10 bases and the J gene lost 16 bases, with 20 bases spanning the gap. The CDR3 consists of 11 residues. Germline lookup yields CDR1 MNHNY and CDR2 SVGAGI (reference sequence). The CDR3 protein is CATFSGGNLFF. As DNA, the CDR3 is TGTGCCACCTTTTCGGGCGGGAATCTATTCTTC.

The chain uses TRBV28 and TRBJ2-1, with TRBD2 identical over 9 bases. CDR3 length equals 16 residues. CDR1 is MDHEN and CDR2 is SYDVKM in the germline V gene. The V segment lost 6 bases and the J segment 0 bases; nucleotides outside the gene matches: 6. In nucleotides, the CDR3 is TGTGCCAGCAGCCCAATAGCGGGAGCCTCCTACAATGAGCAGTTCTTC. Its protein is CASSPIAGASYNEQFF.

The V gene is TRBV25-1, the J gene TRBJ2-5; 8 bases map to TRBD1. The CDR3 extends over 14 amino acids. After removal of 3 bases from V and 3 bases from J, the junction contained 3 bases not matched to a gene. The germline V gene has CDR1 MGHDK and CDR2 SYGVNS. The CDR3 protein is CASSDGQGEETQYF. CDR3 coding DNA: TGTGCCAGCAGTGATGGACAGGGAGAAGAGACCCAGTACTTC.

The V call is TRBV19, the J call TRBJ2-7, with 13 bases matching TRBD2. V trimming: 5 bases; J trimming: 4 bases; junction bases outside the gene matches: 5. The CDR3 is 15 amino acids. CDR1 and CDR2 from the germline V gene are LNHDA and SQIVND (reference sequence). The CDR3 sequence: CASSAGLAGFYEQYF. The CDR3, as DNA: TGTGCCAGTAGTGCGGGACTAGCGGGATTTTACGAGCAGTACTTC.

The chain joins TRBV29-1 to TRBJ2-1, with D tentatively TRBD1 (6 bases). CDR3 size: 13 residues. Germline CDR1 SQVTM, CDR2 ANQGSEA. Between the trimmed V and J ends, which lost 1 base and 10 bases, there was a span of 14 bases. The CDR3 DNA reads TGCAGCGTTGAAGTTATACAGGGTGGAGAGCAGTTCTTC. Translation gives CSVEVIQGGEQFF.

J is TRBJ2-7 and V is TRBV28; 10 bases are shared with TRBD1. The CDR3 is 14 amino acids. The ends lost 2 bases at V and 3 bases at J; junction bases unmatched: 1. Looked up from germline, CDR1 is MDHEN and CDR2 is SYDVKM. The CDR3 sequence: CASSLGQGVYEQYF. The CDR3 DNA is TGTGCCAGCAGTTTAGGACAGGGGGTCTACGAGCAGTACTTC.

This sequence joins TRBV7-6 and TRBJ1-4; D is uncertain. The CDR3 loop spans 17 amino acids. Trimming shortened V by 1 base and J by 0 bases, and 12 bases separated the two germline ends. Germline V gene data show CDR1 as SGHVS and CDR2 as FNYEAQ. The CDR3, as DNA: TGTGCCAGCAGCTTAGGGTGGGGTATTGCAACTAATGAAAAACTGTTTTTT. Its translation: CASSLGWGIATNEKLFF.

The genes are TRBV7-9 and TRBJ2-5; 7 positions match TRBD1. Per the germline V gene, CDR1 is SEHNR and CDR2 is FQNEAQ (reference sequence). This CDR3 is 16 amino acids long. Trimming took 8 bases from V and 3 from J; bases not matched to a gene: 15. The CDR3 loop reads CASSGRLGQRKETQYF. DNA of the CDR3: TGTGCCAGCTCCGGGCGGCTGGGACAGAGAAAAGAGACCCAGTACTTC.

This rearrangement joins TRBV28 to TRBJ2-7; 10 positions match TRBD2. Germline V gene data show CDR1 as MDHEN and CDR2 as SYDVKM. The V gene end was trimmed by 8 bases and the J gene end by 7 bases; junction bases not matched to a gene: 14. The length of the CDR3 is 15 residues. CDR3: CASHNEKREGKEQYF. The CDR3 coding sequence is TGTGCCAGCCATAATGAGAAGCGGGAGGGCAAGGAGCAGTACTTC.

CDR3 DNA: TGTGCCACACAAGACGGTGGGCAAGAGACCCAGTACTTC. Protein: CATQDGGQETQYF. The rearrangement uses TRBV5-4 and TRBJ2-5; D uncertain. The V and J ends lost 9 bases and 2 bases respectively, with 14 bases between them. This CDR3 comprises 13 residues. The germline CDR1 and CDR2 sequences are SGHNT and YYREEE (reference sequence).

This chain joins TRBV7-3 and TRBJ1-1; D is perhaps TRBD1 (5 bases). Germline-derived CDR1 and CDR2 are SGHTA and FQGTGA. The CDR3 has 15 amino acids. V was cut by 4 bases and J by 0 bases, with 12 bases left in between. In DNA form, the CDR3 reads TGTGCCAGCAGCTCGGGGACGGCCATGAACACTGAAGCTTTCTTT. Its translation is CASSSGTAMNTEAFF.

V gene TRBV10-2 combines with J gene TRBJ2-7, with D possibly being TRBD1 (5 bases). The CDR3 loop spans 13 amino acids. V gave up 4 bases and J gave up 5 bases, with 12 bases separating them. In germline, CDR1 is WSHSY, CDR2 SAAADI. DNA of the CDR3: TGCGCCAGCAGTGTTGAAGGGGCCCACGAGCAGTACTTC. Protein: CASSVEGAHEQYF.

The V and J genes are TRBV4-1 and TRBJ2-1; 9 positions match TRBD2. This CDR3 contains 17 residues. With V trimmed by 2 bases and J by 6 bases, 11 bases remained unmatched. The germline V gene has CDR1 MGHRA and CDR2 YSYEKL. CDR3 coding DNA: TGCGCCAGCAGCCAACCCTACTTAGCGGGAGAGGGCAATGAGCAGTTCTTC. It specifies CASSQPYLAGEGNEQFF.

The chain combines TRBV12-5 with TRBJ2-7, with D tentatively TRBD2 (7 bases). Germline V gene data show CDR1 as LGHNT and CDR2 as FRNRAP. There are 15 residues in the CDR3. V was cut by 0 bases and J by 2 bases, with 11 bases left in between. CDR3 nucleotide sequence: TGTGCTAGTGGTTTGGTAAAAGGGGGGGCCTACGAGCAGTACTTC. This sequence encodes CASGLVKGGAYEQYF.

V gene TRBV28 combines with J gene TRBJ2-7; no firm D call. With 7 bases removed from V and 5 bases from J, the gap between germline ends came to 21 bases. CDR1 MDHEN and CDR2 SYDVKM come from the germline V gene. This CDR3 has 15 residues. The CDR3 region is CASNSPILGSDEQYF. The CDR3 nucleotides read TGTGCCAGCAACTCGCCGATTCTAGGGTCGGACGAGCAGTACTTC.

By share, this clone counts as medium-sized. This chain joins TRBV5-6 and TRBJ2-1; D gene uncertain. Germline V lookup: CDR1 SGHDT, CDR2 YYEEEE. With 1 base removed from V and 5 bases from J, the gap between germline ends came to 13 bases. This CDR3 region has 15 residues. The CDR3 reads CASSLSDITNNEQFF. The DNA of the CDR3 is TGTGCCAGCAGCTTGTCGGATATAACTAACAATGAGCAGTTCTTC. Using reference TRBV5-6 and TRBJ2-1 for the parts outside the CDR3, the full variable domain is DAGVTQSPTHLIKTRGQQVTLRCSPKSGHDTVSWYQQALGQGPQFIFQYYEEEERQRGNFPDRFSGHQFPNYSSELNVNALLLGDSALYLCASSLSDITNNEQFFGPGTRLTVL.

The gene calls are TRBV9 and TRBJ2-3, with 7 nucleotides matching TRBD2. Germline V CDR1 and CDR2: SGDLS, YYNGEE. Trimming removed 0 bases from V and 4 bases from J; junction bases left unmatched: 8. The CDR3 is made up of 16 amino acids. The CDR3 sequence is CASSVASGASADTQYF. The CDR3 coding sequence is TGTGCCAGCAGCGTAGCGAGCGGGGCTTCCGCAGATACGCAGTATTTT.